Below, 15 T cell receptor beta chains from the same sample are listed, as sequenced in a study of early stage breast cancer tumors. The assay was immunoSEQ multiplex PCR, and TCRdb's table has in-frame clones only and misses some. This table holds about 30,000 clones, 65% to 75% found once. Sequencing used blood. The receptors shown here come from a person aged 45 to 59 with breast cancer.

This clone has only one observation. The rearrangement links TRBV10-3 to TRBJ2-7, with a possible D match to TRBD2 (7 bases). The CDR3 consists of 15 residues. The V gene lost 6 bases and the J gene lost 5 bases, with 20 bases spanning the gap. Germline V gene sequence: CDR1 ENHRY, CDR2 SYGVKD. In nucleotides, the CDR3 is TGTGCCATCAGAGCTGGGGGGGGGCGCATCGACGAGCAGTACTTC. This sequence encodes CAIRAGGGRIDEQYF.

This chain joins TRBV4-3 and TRBJ2-4; D gene unclear. The CDR3 runs 14 residues. The germline gives CDR1 LGHNA, CDR2 YSLEER. The V gene lost 0 bases and the J gene lost 7 bases, with 10 bases spanning the gap. DNA of the CDR3: TGCGCCAGCAGCCAAGATCCCAGTCCGAACATTCAGTACTTC. Translated: CASSQDPSPNIQYF.

V gene TRBV29-1 combines with J gene TRBJ1-2; TRBD1 aligns across 11 bases. This CDR3 comprises 14 residues. The V gene's germline CDR1 is SQVTM and CDR2 ANQGSEA. The V and J ends lost 6 bases and 7 bases, in that order; junction bases with no gene match: 10. CDR3 amino acids: CSVFGQGAWRGYTF. The CDR3 region has the DNA TGCAGCGTCTTCGGACAGGGGGCTTGGCGTGGCTACACCTTC. The full variable domain, its missing parts supplied by reference TRBV29-1 and TRBJ1-2, is SAVISQKPSRDICQRGTSLTIQCQVDSQVTMMFWYRQQPGQSLTLIATANQGSEATYESGFVIDKFPISRPNLTFSTLTVSNMSPEDSSIYLCSVFGQGAWRGYTFGSGTRLTVV.

The CDR3, as DNA: TGTGCCAGCATACGACTGACTTCGGGCTACGAGCAGTACTTC. It specifies CASIRLTSGYEQYF. The chain couples TRBV2 to TRBJ2-7; D not resolved. Germline CDR1 SNHLY, CDR2 FYNNEI. V shed 7 bases and J shed 3 bases, with 16 bases lying between them. CDR3 length: 14 amino acids.

V is TRBV29-1 and J is TRBJ2-5; 10 bases are shared with TRBD2. This CDR3 has 14 residues. CDR1 and CDR2 (germline): SQVTM, ANQGSEA. With V trimmed by 4 bases and J by 2 bases, 4 bases remained unmatched. In DNA, the CDR3 is TGCAGCGTTGTTAGCGGGAGGTCACAAGAGACCCAGTACTTC. Amino acid sequence: CSVVSGRSQETQYF. Supplemented by reference TRBV29-1 and TRBJ2-5, the full variable domain reads SAVISQKPSRDICQRGTSLTIQCQVDSQVTMMFWYRQQPGQSLTLIATANQGSEATYESGFVIDKFPISRPNLTFSTLTVSNMSPEDSSIYLCSVVSGRSQETQYFGPGTRLLVL.

Remarks on this clone: Within the sample, other DNA sequences also encode this same CDR3. V gene TRBV5-6 combines with J gene TRBJ2-7; 8 bases fit TRBD1. The CDR3 spans 16 residues. Germline CDR1 and CDR2: SGHDT and YYEEEE. V shed 3 bases, J shed 1 base, and the junction held 9 bases outside the gene matches. The CDR3 is CASSSTKDRASYEQYF. The DNA of the CDR3 is TGTGCCAGCAGCTCTACAAAGGACAGGGCATCCTACGAGCAGTACTTC.

J is TRBJ1-1 and V is TRBV7-9, with a weak D call TRBD1 (6 bases). The CDR3 consists of 18 residues. Trimming left V 1 base short and J 4 bases short, with 22 bases between. Per germline, CDR1 SEHNR and CDR2 FQNEAQ (reference sequence). In nucleotides, the CDR3 is TGTGCCAGCAGCTTAGGTTCAGGACAGTTTACGGGAACCACTGAAGCTTTCTTT. It encodes CASSLGSGQFTGTTEAFF.

This clone was counted between two and nine times. V gene TRBV10-2 combines with J gene TRBJ1-5, with 9 nucleotides matching TRBD1. The J segment lost 6 bases and the V segment lost 10 bases, leaving 7 bases of the junction unmatched. Germline CDR1 WSHSY, CDR2 SAAADI. This CDR3 is 13 amino acids long. The CDR3: CATRDREGQPQHF. In DNA, the CDR3 is TGCGCCACCCGGGACAGGGAAGGTCAGCCCCAGCATTTT.

V gene TRBV9 combines with J gene TRBJ2-1; 10 bases map to TRBD2. The V gene end was trimmed by 0 bases and the J gene end by 8 bases; junction bases not matched to a gene: 5. This CDR3 comprises 15 residues. The germline gives CDR1 SGDLS, CDR2 YYNGEE. CDR3: CASSVGAGGWDEQFF. The CDR3 bases are TGTGCCAGCAGCGTAGGAGCGGGAGGGTGGGATGAGCAGTTCTTC.

The rearrangement joins TRBV27 to TRBJ2-2; D possibly corresponds to TRBD2 (5 bases). There are 15 residues in the CDR3. Trimming removed 2 bases at V and 1 base at J, with 8 bases between. Germline V gene lookup returns CDR1 MNHEY and CDR2 SMNVEV (reference sequence). The CDR3 sequence is CASSLTGMNTGELFF. The DNA of the CDR3 is TGTGCCAGCAGTTTAACCGGGATGAACACCGGGGAGCTGTTTTTT.

The chain couples TRBV2 to TRBJ2-7; no firm D call. From germline, CDR1 is SNHLY and CDR2 FYNNEI. The V end was cut by 10 bases, the J end by 0 bases, with 10 bases between. The CDR3 covers 12 residues. The CDR3 region is CATSLSSYEQYF. In nucleotides, the CDR3 is TGTGCCACCTCATTGAGCTCCTACGAGCAGTACTTC.

The V call is TRBV11-2, the J call TRBJ2-7; 12 nucleotides line up with TRBD2. With V trimmed by 0 bases and J by 6 bases, 9 bases remained unmatched. This CDR3 has 17 residues. Germline lookup yields CDR1 SGHAT and CDR2 FQNNGV. The CDR3: CASSLDARTSGDFEQYF. The CDR3 region has the DNA TGTGCCAGCAGCTTAGATGCCCGGACTAGCGGGGACTTCGAGCAGTACTTC.

This clone was seen more than once but under ten times. V usage is TRBV6-4 and J usage is TRBJ2-4, with no clear D. Germline V gene data show CDR1 as MRHNA and CDR2 as SNTAGT. The CDR3 totals 14 residues. Trimming took off 5 bases at V and 10 bases at J, with 18 bases between the two ends. The CDR3 DNA is TGTGCCAGCAGTCCTACCGGCTCCCATCAAATTCAGTACTTC. This gives the protein CASSPTGSHQIQYF.

The chain is built from TRBV9 and TRBJ2-7, with 14 bases fitting TRBD2. V trimming: 3 bases; J trimming: 7 bases; junction bases outside the gene matches: 6. CDR1 and CDR2 from the germline V gene are SGDLS and YYNGEE. This CDR3 has 15 residues. The CDR3 spells CASSAGTSGREEQYF. In DNA form, the CDR3 reads TGTGCCAGCAGCGCCGGGACTAGCGGGAGAGAAGAGCAGTACTTC. Full variable domain (outside the CDR3, taken from reference TRBV9 and TRBJ2-7): DSGVTQTPKHLITATGQRVTLRCSPRSGDLSVYWYQQSLDQGLQFLIQYYNGEERAKGNILERFSAQQFPDLHSELNLSSLELGDSALYFCASSAGTSGREEQYFGPGTRLTVT.

This rearrangement joins TRBV10-3 to TRBJ2-1; 14 bases align to TRBD2. The CDR3 sequence is 17 residues long. Unmatched junction bases numbered 7, after V lost 2 bases and J lost 7 bases. Per the germline V gene, CDR1 is ENHRY and CDR2 is SYGVKD. The CDR3 sequence is CAISEPFGTSGSNEQFF. Written as DNA, the CDR3 is TGTGCCATCAGTGAGCCTTTTGGGACTAGCGGGAGTAATGAGCAGTTCTTC.